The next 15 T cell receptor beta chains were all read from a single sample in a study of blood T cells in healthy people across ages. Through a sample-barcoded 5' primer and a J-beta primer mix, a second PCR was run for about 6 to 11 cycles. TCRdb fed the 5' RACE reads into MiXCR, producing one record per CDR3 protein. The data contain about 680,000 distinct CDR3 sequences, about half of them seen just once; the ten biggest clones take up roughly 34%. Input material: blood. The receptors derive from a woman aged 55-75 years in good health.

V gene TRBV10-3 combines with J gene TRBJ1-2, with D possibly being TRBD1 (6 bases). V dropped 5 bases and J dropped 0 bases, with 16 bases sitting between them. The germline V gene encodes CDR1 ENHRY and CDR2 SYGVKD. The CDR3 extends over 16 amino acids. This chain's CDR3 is CAISPTDSEANYGYTF. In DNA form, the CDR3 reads TGTGCCATCAGTCCTACGGACAGCGAAGCTAACTATGGCTACACCTTC.

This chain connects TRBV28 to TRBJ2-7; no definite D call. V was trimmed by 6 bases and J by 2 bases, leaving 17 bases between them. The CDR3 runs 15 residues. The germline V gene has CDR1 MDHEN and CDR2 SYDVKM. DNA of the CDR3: TGTGCCAGCAGCGTCGCCGGCAGGAACACCTACGAGCAGTACTTC. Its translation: CASSVAGRNTYEQYF.

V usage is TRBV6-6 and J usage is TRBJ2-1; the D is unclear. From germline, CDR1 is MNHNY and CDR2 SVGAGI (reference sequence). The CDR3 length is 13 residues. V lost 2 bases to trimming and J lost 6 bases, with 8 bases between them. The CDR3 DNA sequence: TGTGCCAGCAGTTACCGGGCCTTCAATGAGCAGTTCTTC. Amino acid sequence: CASSYRAFNEQFF.

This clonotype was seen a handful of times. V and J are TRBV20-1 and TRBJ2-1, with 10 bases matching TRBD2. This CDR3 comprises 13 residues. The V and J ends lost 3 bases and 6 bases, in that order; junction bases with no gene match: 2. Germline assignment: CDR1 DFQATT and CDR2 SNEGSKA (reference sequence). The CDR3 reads CSARGTSANEQFF. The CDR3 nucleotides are TGCAGTGCTAGGGGGACTAGCGCCAATGAGCAGTTCTTC.

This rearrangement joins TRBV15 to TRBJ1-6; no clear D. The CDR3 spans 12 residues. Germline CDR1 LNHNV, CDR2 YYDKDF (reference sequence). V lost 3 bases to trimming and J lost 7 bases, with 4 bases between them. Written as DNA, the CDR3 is TGTGCCACCAGCAGTGCAAATTCACCCCTCCACTTT. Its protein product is CATSSANSPLHF.

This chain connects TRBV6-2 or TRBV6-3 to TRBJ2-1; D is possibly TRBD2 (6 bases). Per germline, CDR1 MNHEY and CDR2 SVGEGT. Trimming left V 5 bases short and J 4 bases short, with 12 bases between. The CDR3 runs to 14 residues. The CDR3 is CASSATGEYNEQFF. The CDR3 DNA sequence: TGTGCCAGCAGTGCGACGGGGGAATACAATGAGCAGTTCTTC.

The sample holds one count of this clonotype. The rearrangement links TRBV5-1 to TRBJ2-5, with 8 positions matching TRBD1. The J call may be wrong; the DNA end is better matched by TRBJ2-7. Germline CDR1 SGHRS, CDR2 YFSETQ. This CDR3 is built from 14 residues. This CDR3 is CASSLVGRGPEQYF. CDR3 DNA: TGCGCCAGCAGCTTGGTGGGCAGGGGGCCCGAGCAGTACTTC.

The CDR3 reads CSVSPEGVPYEQYF. In nucleotides, the CDR3 is TGCAGCGTTAGCCCTGAGGGGGTCCCCTACGAGCAGTACTTC. The gene calls are TRBV29-1 and TRBJ2-7; maybe TRBD1 (6 bases). The germline CDR1 and CDR2 sequences are SQVTM and ANQGSEA. The CDR3 length is 14 residues. The germline V and J ends were trimmed by 5 bases and 2 bases, with 16 bases remaining between them.

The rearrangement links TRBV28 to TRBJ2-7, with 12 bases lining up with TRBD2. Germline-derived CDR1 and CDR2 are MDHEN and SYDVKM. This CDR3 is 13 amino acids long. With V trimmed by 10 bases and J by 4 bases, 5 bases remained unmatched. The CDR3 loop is CATLTSGRYEQYF. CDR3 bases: TGTGCCACCCTGACTAGCGGGAGATACGAGCAGTACTTC.

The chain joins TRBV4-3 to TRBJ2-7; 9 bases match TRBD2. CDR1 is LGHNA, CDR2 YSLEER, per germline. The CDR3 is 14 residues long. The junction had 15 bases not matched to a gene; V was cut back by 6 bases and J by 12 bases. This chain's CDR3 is CASSLGLATRWRYF. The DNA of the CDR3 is TGCGCCAGCAGTCTAGGACTAGCGACTCGGTGGCGGTACTTC.

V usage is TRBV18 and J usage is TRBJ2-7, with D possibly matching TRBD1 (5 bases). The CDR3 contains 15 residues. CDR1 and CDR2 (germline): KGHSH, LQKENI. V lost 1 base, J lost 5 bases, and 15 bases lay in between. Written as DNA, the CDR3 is TGTGCCAGCTCACCACTCAGGGTAGTAATCCACGAGCAGTACTTC. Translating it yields CASSPLRVVIHEQYF.

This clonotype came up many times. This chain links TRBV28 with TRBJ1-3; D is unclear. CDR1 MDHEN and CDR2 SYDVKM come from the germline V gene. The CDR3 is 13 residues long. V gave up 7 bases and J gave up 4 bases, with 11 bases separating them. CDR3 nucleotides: TGTGCCAGCAACCCCGGAGGGGGAAACACCATATATTTT. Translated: CASNPGGGNTIYF.

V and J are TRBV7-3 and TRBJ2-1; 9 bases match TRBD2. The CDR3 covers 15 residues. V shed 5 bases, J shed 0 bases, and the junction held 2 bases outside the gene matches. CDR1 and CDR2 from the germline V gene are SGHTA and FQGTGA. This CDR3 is CASSHSGSSYNEQFF. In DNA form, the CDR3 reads TGTGCCAGCAGCCATAGCGGGAGCTCCTACAATGAGCAGTTCTTC.

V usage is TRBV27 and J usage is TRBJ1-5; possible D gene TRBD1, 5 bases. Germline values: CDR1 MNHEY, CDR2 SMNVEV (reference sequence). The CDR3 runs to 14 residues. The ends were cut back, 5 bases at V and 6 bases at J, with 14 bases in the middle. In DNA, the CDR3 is TGTGCCAGCAGTCCCCTAAGGGGCGGTCAGCCCCAGCATTTT. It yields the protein CASSPLRGGQPQHF.

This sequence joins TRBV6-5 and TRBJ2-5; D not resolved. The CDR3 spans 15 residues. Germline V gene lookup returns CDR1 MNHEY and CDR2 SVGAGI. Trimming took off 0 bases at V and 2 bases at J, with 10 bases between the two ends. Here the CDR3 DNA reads TGTGCCAGCAGTTACTCGTTCGGGCCTCAAGAGACCCAGTACTTC. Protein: CASSYSFGPQETQYF.